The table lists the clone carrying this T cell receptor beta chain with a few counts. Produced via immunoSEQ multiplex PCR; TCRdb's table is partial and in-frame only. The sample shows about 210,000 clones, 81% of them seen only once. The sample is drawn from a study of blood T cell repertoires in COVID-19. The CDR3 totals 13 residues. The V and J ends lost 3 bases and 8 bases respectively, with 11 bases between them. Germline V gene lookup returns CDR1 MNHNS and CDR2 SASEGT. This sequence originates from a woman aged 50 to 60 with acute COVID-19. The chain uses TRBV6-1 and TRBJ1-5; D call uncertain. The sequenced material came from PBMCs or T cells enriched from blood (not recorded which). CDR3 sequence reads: CASSEIGGEPQHF. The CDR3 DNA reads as TGTGCCAGCAGTGAGATTGGAGGTGAGCCCCAGCATTTT.